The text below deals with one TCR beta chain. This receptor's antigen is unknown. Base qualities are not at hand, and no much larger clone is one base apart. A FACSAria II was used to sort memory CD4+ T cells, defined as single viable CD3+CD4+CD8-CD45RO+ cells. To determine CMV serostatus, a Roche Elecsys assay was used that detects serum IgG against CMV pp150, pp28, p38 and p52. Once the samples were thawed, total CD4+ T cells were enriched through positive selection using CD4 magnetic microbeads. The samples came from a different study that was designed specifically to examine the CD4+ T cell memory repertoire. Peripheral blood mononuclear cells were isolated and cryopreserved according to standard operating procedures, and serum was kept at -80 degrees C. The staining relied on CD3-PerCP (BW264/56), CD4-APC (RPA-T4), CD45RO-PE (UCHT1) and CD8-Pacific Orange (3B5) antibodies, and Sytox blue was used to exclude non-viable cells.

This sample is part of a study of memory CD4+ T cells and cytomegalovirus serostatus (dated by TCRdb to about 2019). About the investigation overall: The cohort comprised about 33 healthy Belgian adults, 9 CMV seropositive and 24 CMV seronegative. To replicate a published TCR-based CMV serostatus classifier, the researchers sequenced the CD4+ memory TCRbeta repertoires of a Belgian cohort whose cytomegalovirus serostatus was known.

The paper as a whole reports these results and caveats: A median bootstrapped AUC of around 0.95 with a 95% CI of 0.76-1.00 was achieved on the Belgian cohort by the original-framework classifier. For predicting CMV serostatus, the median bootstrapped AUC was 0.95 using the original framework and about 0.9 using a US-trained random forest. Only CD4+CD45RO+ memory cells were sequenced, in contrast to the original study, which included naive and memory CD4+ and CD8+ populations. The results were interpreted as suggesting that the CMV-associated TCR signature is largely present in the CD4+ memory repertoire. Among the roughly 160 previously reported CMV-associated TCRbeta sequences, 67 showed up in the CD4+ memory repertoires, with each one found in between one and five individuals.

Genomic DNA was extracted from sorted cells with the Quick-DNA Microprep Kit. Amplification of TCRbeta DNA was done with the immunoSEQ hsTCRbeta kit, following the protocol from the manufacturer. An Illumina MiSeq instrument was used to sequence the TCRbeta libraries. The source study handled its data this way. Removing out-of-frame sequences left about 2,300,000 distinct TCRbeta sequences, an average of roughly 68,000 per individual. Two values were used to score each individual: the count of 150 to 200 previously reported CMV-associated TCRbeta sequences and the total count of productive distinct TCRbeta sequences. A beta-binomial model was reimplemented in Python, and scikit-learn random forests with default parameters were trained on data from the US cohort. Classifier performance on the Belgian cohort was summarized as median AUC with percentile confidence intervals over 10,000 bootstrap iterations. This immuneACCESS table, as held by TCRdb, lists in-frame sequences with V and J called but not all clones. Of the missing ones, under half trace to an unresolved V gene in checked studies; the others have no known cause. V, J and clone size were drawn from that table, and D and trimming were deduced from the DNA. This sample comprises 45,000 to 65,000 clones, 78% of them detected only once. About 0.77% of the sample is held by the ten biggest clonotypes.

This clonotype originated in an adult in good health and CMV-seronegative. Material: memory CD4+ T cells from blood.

In nucleotide form, the sequence is TGTGCCACCAGCAGAGATTTAGGACAGTACTATGGCTACACCTTC. It is translated as CATSRDLGQYYGYTF. The chain joins TRBV15 to TRBJ1-2; a tentative D call is TRBD1 (6 bases match). From the germline V gene (reference sequence), CDR1 is LNHNV and CDR2 is YYDKDF. V loses 0 bases, J loses 3 bases, and the germline ends lie 11 bases apart. The CDR3 runs 15 amino acids, cysteine and phenylalanine included. Only the CDR3 DNA is retained, 45 bases long and in frame from the first base.